This T cell receptor (beta chain) was captured in a study of blood T cells in healthy people across ages. As for the study in general: About one barcoded TCR beta cDNA was captured per two T cells.

The study's findings and limits: Both naive CD4+ cell counts and diversity were greater in long-lived donors than in aged donors. When one million T cells were used, diversity estimates were thought to be underestimates.

CDR1 and CDR2 (germline): SGHTA, FQGNSA. CDR3 length equals 14 residues. V shed 5 bases, J shed 12 bases, and the junction held 13 bases outside the gene matches. A second PCR, run for about 7 to 11 cycles, used a sample-barcoded 5' primer plus a J-beta primer mix. TCRdb fed the 5' RACE reads into MiXCR, producing one record per CDR3 protein. The table includes around 1,100,000 distinct CDR3 sequences, about two fifths detected once. Turning to this clonotype: Its antigen is not known.

The chain links TRBV7-2 to TRBJ2-7; 10 bases agree with TRBD1. The TCR comes from a man between 18 and 35 years old in good health. The sequenced sample was blood. CDR3 nucleotide sequence: TGTGCCAGCAGCGCCGAAAGACTGGGACAGGGGCTGTACTTC. Amino acids: CASSAERLGQGLYF. Variable domain in full (rest from reference TRBV7-2 and TRBJ2-7): GAGVSQSPSNKVTEKGKDVELRCDPISGHTALYWYRQSLGQGLEFLIYFQGNSAPDKSGLPSDRFSAERTGGSVSTLTIQRTQQEDSAVYLCASSAERLGQGLYFGPGTRLTVT.